This T cell receptor beta chain came from a study of long-term antiretroviral therapy in people with HIV. Findings and caveats of the study: It was observed that HIV repertoires exhibited narrower CDR3 length ranges than controls.

The CDR3 has 12 residues. Germline-derived CDR1 and CDR2 are SGHNT and YYREEE (reference sequence). V was clipped by 3 bases and J by 6 bases, with 9 bases between them. Turning to this clone: Antigen specificity is unknown.

Run at survey level, the immunoSEQ assay was version v3.0. Profiled with immunoSEQ multiplex PCR; TCRdb holds only in-frame clones, not every one. This sample has fewer than 35,000 clones, with 75% to 85% found just once. In each sample, about 0.9-10 million cryopreserved PBMC were present before DNA extraction. The chain has TRBV5-4 and TRBJ2-5; D not resolved. The sequence came from a young man with HIV. The sequences come from unsorted PBMCs, collected 3.3 years after starting antiretroviral therapy. The CDR3 region has the DNA TGTGCCAGCAGCTACGAGATACAGACCCAGTACTTC. It codes for CASSYEIQTQYF. Together with reference TRBV5-4 and TRBJ2-5, the CDR3 gives the full variable domain: ETGVTQSPTHLIKTRGQQVTLRCSSQSGHNTVSWYQQALGQGPQFIFQYYREEENGRGNFPPRFSGLQFPNYSSELNVNALELDDSALYLCASSYEIQTQYFGPGTRLLVL.